A selection of T cell receptor beta chains follows, all from one sample in a study of blood T cell repertoires in COVID-19. Data came from immunoSEQ multiplex PCR; TCRdb stores just in-frame clones and leaves some out. The top ten clones hold 4.6% of a sample with under 350,000 clones, more than 85% of them seen once. Sequencing was carried out using peripheral blood. These receptors came from a man aged 35 to 55 with acute or convalescent COVID-19. CDR3s include the opening cysteine and the closing phenylalanine or tryptophan. The D gene is left open where the match is weak. Clone sizes are given selectively: once, few, many, or a class where the clone is expanded.

size,D,J,V,CDR3,DNA
-,TRBD2,TRBJ2-3,TRBV2,CASLERGTDTQYF,TGTGCCAGCTTGGAGCGGGGGACAGATACGCAGTATTTT
-,TRBD2,TRBJ2-1,TRBV11-1,CASSLDSGETNEQFF,TGTGCCAGCAGCTTAGATAGCGGGGAAACCAATGAGCAGTTCTTC
-,TRBD1,TRBJ1-1,TRBV29-1,CSASGTEGRVNTEAFF,TGCAGCGCCTCCGGGACAGAGGGTCGAGTGAACACTGAAGCTTTCTTT
-,TRBD2,TRBJ2-4,TRBV4-1,CASSQDNSLAGGRTKNIQYF,TGCGCCAGCAGCCAAGATAATAGTCTAGCGGGGGGGCGGACCAAAAACATTCAGTACTTC
few,-,TRBJ2-7,TRBV21-1,CASMLTPYEQYF,TGTGCCAGCATGCTGACACCCTACGAGCAGTACTTC
-,TRBD1,TRBJ1-1,TRBV18,CASSPRHTGGTEAFF,TGTGCCAGCTCACCAAGGCACACAGGGGGGACTGAAGCTTTCTTT
-,-,TRBJ2-3,TRBV5-5,CASSLLAGTDTQYF,TGTGCCAGCAGCTTGTTGGCCGGCACAGATACGCAGTATTTT
-,-,TRBJ1-1,TRBV11-2,CASSSSNTEAFF,TGTGCCAGCAGCTCGTCGAACACTGAAGCTTTCTTT
-,-,TRBJ2-3,TRBV18,CASSPGLPGTDTQYF,TGTGCCAGCTCACCTGGACTCCCCGGCACAGATACGCAGTATTTT
-,-,TRBJ2-2,TRBV2,CASKGHYTGELFF,TGTGCCAGCAAGGGACATTACACCGGGGAGCTGTTTTTT
-,-,TRBJ1-1,TRBV29-1,CSVVTVIEGTEAFF,TGCAGCGTTGTAACAGTTATCGAGGGCACTGAAGCTTTCTTT
-,TRBD1,TRBJ1-2,TRBV10-3,CAISEYRGYGYTF,TGTGCCATCAGTGAATACAGGGGATATGGCTACACCTTC
-,-,TRBJ2-7,TRBV5-8,CASSLAASVGHEQYF,TGTGCCAGCAGCTTGGCGGCTAGCGTGGGGCACGAGCAGTACTTC
-,-,TRBJ2-7,TRBV10-2,CASQANEQYF,TGCGCCAGCCAGGCAAACGAGCAGTACTTC
-,-,TRBJ2-1,TRBV9,CASSVNAGGYNEQFF,TGTGCCAGCAGCGTAAATGCAGGGGGGTACAATGAGCAGTTCTTC
-,-,TRBJ2-1,TRBV5-1,CASSLEGQGTDNEQFF,TGCGCCAGCAGCTTGGAGGGGCAGGGAACGGACAATGAGCAGTTCTTC
-,-,TRBJ2-7,TRBV28,CASSPDMSYEQYF,TGTGCCAGCAGTCCTGACATGTCCTACGAGCAGTACTTC